This T cell receptor beta chain originates from a study of blood T cells in healthy people across ages (dated by TCRdb to the mid-2010s). A note on the overall study: In model experiments, roughly one uniquely barcoded TCR beta cDNA molecule per two T cells was captured by template switching. The donors were divided into four age groups: young (average around 16 years), middle-aged (approximately 42), aged (around 59) and long-lived (nearly 85). The study measured age-related changes in TCR beta repertoire diversity using deep sequencing normalized with unique cDNA molecular identifiers. Two additional independent replicas of 1 million unique cDNA reads from the same blood draw were analyzed for two donors (one aged 18 to 30 and one aged 80 or older). To avoid experimental bias, donors of different ages were randomly spread across the sequencing lanes. What the authors observed across the whole study: The percentage of naive T cells measured by flow cytometry correlated strongly with observed TCR beta diversity. Estimates of total diversity based on one million sequenced T cells were considered lower bounds and underestimates. Conclusive comparison of naive and antigen-experienced compartments was prevented by the profiling of bulk unsorted PBMCs. Compared with the aged group, the long-lived group had more naive CD4+ T cells, fewer expanded clones and increased TCR diversity, suggesting age selection. As age increased, observed TCR beta diversity per million T cells dropped in a roughly linear way, and a significant reduction was already evident by age 40. Donor CMV infection status was unknown, potentially confounding age-related changes in expanded clonotypes.

Remarks on this clonotype: The antigen this receptor binds is unknown. Base qualities were left out, and no much larger clone turns up one base away.

Systemically healthy Caucasian individuals from Russia, 35 to 50 in total and aged about 6 to 95 years, were included as donors. Each donor gave 8.5 to 10 milliliters of peripheral blood, collected into EDTA-treated Vacutainer tubes. Ficoll-Paque density-gradient centrifugation was used to isolate PBMCs, with at least 6.5 million per sample. Total RNA was extracted from PBMCs with Trizol reagent, with at least 5.5 micrograms obtained per sample. For every donor, an aliquot of PBMCs went through flow cytometry to measure the percentages of naive CD45RAhigh/CD27high T cells. Library generation was performed with 5' RACE. TCRdb lists the instrument as Illumina HiSeq 2500. A second roughly 7 to 11 cycle PCR used a sample-barcoded 5' primer and a J-beta primer mix. A unique molecular identifier was introduced onto each TCR beta cDNA molecule by a template-switch 5' adaptor carrying 12 random nucleotides. Each sample yielded at least 2.5 million CDR3-containing paired-end reads. All of the RNA was converted into first-strand cDNA using the Mint cDNA synthesis kit, with a TRBC-specific oligonucleotide serving as the primer. Following uracil-DNA glycosylase treatment, all cDNA underwent a first 18-cycle PCR with the universal primers M1SS and BC2_uni_R. In the authors' own workflow: Normalization of each sample was performed by random selection of 1 million high-quality reads, each carrying a distinct molecular identifier. Reads with shared molecular identifiers were discarded instead of being binned into consensus sequences. MiTCR, set to a Q25 quality threshold and the strictest error-elimination algorithm, was used for CDR3 identification, clonotype clustering and error correction. A nonparametric unseen species model with Euler transformation was used to estimate lower-bound total TCR beta diversity. TCRdb trimmed public reads at Q25 via fastp, called clones via MiXCR and kept in-frame beta chains. Each entry merges the rows of one CDR3 protein and shows their most common DNA and genes. The V and J calls were determined by TCRdb, not by the authors. The sample contains over a million distinct CDR3 sequences, 59% of them found a single time. Over 5% of the sample belongs to the ten largest clones.

The clonotype comes from a man between 18 and 35 years old in good health. Source material: blood.

CDR3 protein: CASSAGLAGETQYF. The DNA is TGTGCCAGCAGTGCCGGACTAGCGGGAGAGACCCAGTACTTC. The chain joins TRBV6-5 to TRBJ2-5; 11 bases in the middle match TRBD2. Reading from cysteine to phenylalanine, the CDR3 counts 14 amino acids. Of the read, only the CDR3 DNA is kept; its 42 bases are in frame from base 1. Compared with germline, V lacks 5 bases and J lacks 4 bases; bases without a gene match: 3. CDR1 and CDR2 are drawn from the germline V gene: MNHEY, SVGAGI.